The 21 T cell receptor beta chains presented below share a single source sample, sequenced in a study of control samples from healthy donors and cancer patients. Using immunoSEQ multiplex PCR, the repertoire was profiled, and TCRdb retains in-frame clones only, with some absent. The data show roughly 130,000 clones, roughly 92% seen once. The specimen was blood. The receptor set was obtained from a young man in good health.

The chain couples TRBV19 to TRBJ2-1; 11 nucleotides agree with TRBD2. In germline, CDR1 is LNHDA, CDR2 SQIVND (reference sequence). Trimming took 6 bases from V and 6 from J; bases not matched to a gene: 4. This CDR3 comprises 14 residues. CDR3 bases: TGTGCCAGTAGGCTAGCGGGAGGAGTCAATGAGCAGTTCTTC. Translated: CASRLAGGVNEQFF.

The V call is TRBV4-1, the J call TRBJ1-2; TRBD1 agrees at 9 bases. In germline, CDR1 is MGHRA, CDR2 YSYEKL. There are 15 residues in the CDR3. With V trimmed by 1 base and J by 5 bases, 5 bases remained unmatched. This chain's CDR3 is CASSQGTGVGYGYTF. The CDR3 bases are TGCGCCAGCAGCCAAGGGACAGGGGTGGGGTATGGCTACACCTTC.

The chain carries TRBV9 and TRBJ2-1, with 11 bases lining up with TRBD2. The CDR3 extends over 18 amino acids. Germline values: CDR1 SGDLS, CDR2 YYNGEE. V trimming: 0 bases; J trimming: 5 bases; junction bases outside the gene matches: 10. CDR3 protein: CASSVEDPGLAANNEQFF. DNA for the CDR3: TGTGCCAGCAGCGTAGAGGACCCGGGACTAGCGGCCAACAATGAGCAGTTCTTC.

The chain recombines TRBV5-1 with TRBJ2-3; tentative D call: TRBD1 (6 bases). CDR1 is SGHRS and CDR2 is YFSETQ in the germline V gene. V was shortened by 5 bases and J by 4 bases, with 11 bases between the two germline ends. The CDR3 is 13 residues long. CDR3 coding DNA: TGCGCCAGCAGGGAACAGGGAGCAGATACGCAGTATTTT. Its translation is CASREQGADTQYF. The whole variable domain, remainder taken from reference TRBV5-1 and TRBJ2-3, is KAGVTQTPRYLIKTRGQQVTLSCSPISGHRSVSWYQQTPGQGLQFLFEYFSETQRNKGNFPGRFSGRQFSNSRSEMNVSTLELGDSALYLCASREQGADTQYFGPGTRLTVL.

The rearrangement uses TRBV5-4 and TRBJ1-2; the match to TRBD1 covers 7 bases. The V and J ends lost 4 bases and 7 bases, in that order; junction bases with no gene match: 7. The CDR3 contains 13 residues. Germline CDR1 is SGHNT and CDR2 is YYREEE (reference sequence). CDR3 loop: CASSPGGFSGYTF. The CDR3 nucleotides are TGTGCCAGCAGCCCAGGGGGTTTTTCTGGCTACACCTTC.

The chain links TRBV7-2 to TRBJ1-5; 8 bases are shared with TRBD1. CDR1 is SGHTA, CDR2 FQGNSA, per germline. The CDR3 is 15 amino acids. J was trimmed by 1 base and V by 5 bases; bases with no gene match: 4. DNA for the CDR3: TGTGCCAGCAGCCCCCGGACAGGGAGCAATCAGCCCCAGCATTTT. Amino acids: CASSPRTGSNQPQHF. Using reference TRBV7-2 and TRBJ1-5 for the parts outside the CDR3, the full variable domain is GAGVSQSPSNKVTEKGKDVELRCDPISGHTALYWYRQSLGQGLEFLIYFQGNSAPDKSGLPSDRFSAERTGGSVSTLTIQRTQQEDSAVYLCASSPRTGSNQPQHFGDGTRLSIL.

The CDR3 here is CASSQERLGTKRETQYF. The CDR3 coding sequence is TGTGCCAGCAGCCAAGAAAGGCTGGGGACCAAGAGGGAGACCCAGTACTTC. The chain links TRBV14 to TRBJ2-5; D may match TRBD1 or TRBD2 (5 bases each). Looked up from germline, CDR1 is SGHDN and CDR2 is FVKESK. The ends were cut back, 0 bases at V and 5 bases at J, with 19 bases in the middle. The CDR3 has 17 amino acids.

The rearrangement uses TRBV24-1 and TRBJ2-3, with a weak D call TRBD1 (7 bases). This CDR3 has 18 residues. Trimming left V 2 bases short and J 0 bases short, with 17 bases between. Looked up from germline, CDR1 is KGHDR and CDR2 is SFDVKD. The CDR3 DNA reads TGTGCCACCAGTGATTCCCACTCGACAGGGACTAGCACAGATACGCAGTATTTT. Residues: CATSDSHSTGTSTDTQYF.

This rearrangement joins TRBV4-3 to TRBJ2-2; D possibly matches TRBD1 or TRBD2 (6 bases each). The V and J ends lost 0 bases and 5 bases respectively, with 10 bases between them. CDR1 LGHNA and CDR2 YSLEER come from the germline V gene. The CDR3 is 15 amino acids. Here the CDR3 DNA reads TGCGCCAGCAGCCAAGAAGGAGGGGGTACCGGGGAGCTGTTTTTT. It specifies CASSQEGGGTGELFF.

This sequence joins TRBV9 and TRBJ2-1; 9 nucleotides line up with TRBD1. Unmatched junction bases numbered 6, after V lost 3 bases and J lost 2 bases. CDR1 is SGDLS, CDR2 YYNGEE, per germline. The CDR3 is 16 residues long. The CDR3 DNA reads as TGTGCCAGCAGCGAGGGGACAGGGAATCCCTACAATGAGCAGTTCTTC. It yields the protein CASSEGTGNPYNEQFF.

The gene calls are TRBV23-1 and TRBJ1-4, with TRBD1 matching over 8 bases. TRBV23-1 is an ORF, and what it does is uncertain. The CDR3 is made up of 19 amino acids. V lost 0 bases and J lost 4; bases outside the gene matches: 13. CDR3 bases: TGCGCCAGCAGTCAATCATGGGGACAGGCTAAGTCGCTTAATGAAAAACTGTTTTTT. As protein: CASSQSWGQAKSLNEKLFF.

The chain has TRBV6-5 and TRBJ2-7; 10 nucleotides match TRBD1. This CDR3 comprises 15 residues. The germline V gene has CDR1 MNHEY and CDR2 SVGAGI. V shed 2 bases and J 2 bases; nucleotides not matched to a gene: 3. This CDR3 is CASSYRDRGPYEQYF. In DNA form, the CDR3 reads TGTGCCAGCAGTTACCGGGACAGGGGACCCTACGAGCAGTACTTC.

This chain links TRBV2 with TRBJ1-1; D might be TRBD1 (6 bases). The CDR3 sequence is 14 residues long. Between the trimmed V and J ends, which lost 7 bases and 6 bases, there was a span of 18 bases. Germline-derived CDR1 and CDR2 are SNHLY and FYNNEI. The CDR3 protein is CASNQKQGSAEAFF. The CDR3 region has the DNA TGTGCCAGCAACCAAAAACAGGGAAGCGCTGAAGCTTTCTTT.

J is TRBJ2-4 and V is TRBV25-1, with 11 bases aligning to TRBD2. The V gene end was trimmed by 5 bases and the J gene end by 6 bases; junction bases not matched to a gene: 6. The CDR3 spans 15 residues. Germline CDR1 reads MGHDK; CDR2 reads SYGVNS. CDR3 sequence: CASSPLAGEVNIQYF. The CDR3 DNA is TGTGCCAGCAGTCCACTAGCGGGAGAAGTAAACATTCAGTACTTC.

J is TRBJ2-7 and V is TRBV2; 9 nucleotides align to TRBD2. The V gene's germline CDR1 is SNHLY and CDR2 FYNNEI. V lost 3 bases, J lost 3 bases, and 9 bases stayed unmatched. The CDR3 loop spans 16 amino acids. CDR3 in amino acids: CASSDGSGRFHYEQYF. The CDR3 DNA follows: TGTGCCAGCAGTGATGGTAGCGGGAGATTTCACTACGAGCAGTACTTC.

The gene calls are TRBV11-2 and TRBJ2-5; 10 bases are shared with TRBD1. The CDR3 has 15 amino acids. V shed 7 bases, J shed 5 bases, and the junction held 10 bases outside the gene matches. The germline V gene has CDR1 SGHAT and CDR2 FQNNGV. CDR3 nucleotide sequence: TGTGCCAGCACATGGGGGGACAGGGGTTATGAGACCCAGTACTTC. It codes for CASTWGDRGYETQYF. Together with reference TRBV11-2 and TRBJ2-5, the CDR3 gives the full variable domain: EAGVAQSPRYKIIEKRQSVAFWCNPISGHATLYWYQQILGQGPKLLIQFQNNGVVDDSQLPKDRFSAERLKGVDSTLKIQPAKLEDSAVYLCASTWGDRGYETQYFGPGTRLLVL.

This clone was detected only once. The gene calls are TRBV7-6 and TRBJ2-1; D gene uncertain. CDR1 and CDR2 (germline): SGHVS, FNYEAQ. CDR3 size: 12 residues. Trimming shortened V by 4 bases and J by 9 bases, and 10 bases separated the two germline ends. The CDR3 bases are TGTGCCAGCAGCTCCACACCCCTTGAGCAGTTCTTC. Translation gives CASSSTPLEQFF.

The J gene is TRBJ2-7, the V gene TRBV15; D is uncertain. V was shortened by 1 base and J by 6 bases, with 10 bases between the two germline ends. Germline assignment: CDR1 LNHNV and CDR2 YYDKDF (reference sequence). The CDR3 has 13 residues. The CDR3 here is CATSRVLFSEQYF. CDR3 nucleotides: TGTGCCACCAGCAGAGTTCTGTTTTCCGAGCAGTACTTC.

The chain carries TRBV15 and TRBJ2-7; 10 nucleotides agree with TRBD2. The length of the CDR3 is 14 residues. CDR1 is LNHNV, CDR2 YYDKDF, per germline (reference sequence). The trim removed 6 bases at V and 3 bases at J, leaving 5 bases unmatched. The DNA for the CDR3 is TGTGCCACCAGTCCCGGGACTAGCGTCTACGAGCAGTACTTC. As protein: CATSPGTSVYEQYF.

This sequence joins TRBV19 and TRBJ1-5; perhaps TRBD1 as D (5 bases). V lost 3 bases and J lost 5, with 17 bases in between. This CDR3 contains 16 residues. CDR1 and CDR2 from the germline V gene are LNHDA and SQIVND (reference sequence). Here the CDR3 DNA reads TGTGCCAGTAGTATCTTGGTCAGGGCTAAGTATCAGCCCCAGCATTTT. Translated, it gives CASSILVRAKYQPQHF.

CDR3 amino acids: CASSLGFRTGPYEQYF. The CDR3 DNA is TGTGCCAGCAGTTTAGGGTTCAGGACAGGGCCGTACGAGCAGTACTTC. The chain carries TRBV27 and TRBJ2-7, with 8 positions matching TRBD1. CDR1 and CDR2 from the germline V gene are MNHEY and SMNVEV (reference sequence). The V gene end was trimmed by 2 bases and the J gene end by 4 bases; junction bases not matched to a gene: 10. The CDR3 consists of 16 residues.